This TCR beta chain derives from a study of T-cell reconstitution after alpha-beta-depleted transplantation in children. As it was prepared, the TCRbeta library received unique molecular identifiers. From the PCR reads, TCRdb called clonotypes with MiXCR, one entry per CDR3 protein. There are about 610,000 distinct CDR3 sequences in the sample; roughly a tenth occur only once, and less than 5% lies in the top ten. This clonotype was counted ten times or more. This specimen consisted of PBMCs from the stem cell graft donor, obtained from the stem cell graft. This clonotype was obtained from a human donor who donated a stem cell graft to a child with acute myeloid leukemia.

The CDR3 spells CASSLQGGGYTF. The DNA of the CDR3 is TGTGCCAGCAGTTTACAGGGCGGCGGCTACACCTTC. The rearrangement uses TRBV7-2 and TRBJ1-2; a weak D match, TRBD1 (6 bases). Trimming took off 6 bases at V and 8 bases at J, with 13 bases between the two ends. Germline CDR1 is SGHTA and CDR2 is FQGNSA. CDR3 length: 12 amino acids.